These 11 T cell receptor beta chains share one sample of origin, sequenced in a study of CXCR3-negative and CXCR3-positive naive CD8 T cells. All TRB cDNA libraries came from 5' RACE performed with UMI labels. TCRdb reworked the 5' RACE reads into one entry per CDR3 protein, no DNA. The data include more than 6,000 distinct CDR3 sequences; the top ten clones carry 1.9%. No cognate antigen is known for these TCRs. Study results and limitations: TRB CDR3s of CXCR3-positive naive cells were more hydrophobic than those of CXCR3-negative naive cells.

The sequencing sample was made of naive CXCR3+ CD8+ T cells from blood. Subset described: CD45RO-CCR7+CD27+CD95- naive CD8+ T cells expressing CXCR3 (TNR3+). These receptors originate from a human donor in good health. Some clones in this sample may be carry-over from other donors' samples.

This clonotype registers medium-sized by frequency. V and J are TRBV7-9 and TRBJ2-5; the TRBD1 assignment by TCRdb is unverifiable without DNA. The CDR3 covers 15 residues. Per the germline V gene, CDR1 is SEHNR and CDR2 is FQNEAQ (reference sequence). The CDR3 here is CASSSPGQPQETQYF.

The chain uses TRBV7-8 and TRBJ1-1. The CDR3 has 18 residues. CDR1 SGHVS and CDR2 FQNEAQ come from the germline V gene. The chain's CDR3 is CASTPRSRTQSLNTEAFF.

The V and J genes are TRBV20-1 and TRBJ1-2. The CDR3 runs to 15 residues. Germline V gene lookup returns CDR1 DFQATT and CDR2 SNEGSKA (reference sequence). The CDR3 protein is CSARGVREANYGYTF.

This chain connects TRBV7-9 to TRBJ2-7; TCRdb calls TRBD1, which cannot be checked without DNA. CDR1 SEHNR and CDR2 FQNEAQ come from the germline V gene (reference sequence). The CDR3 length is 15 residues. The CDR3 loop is CASSLGLQGAYEQYF.

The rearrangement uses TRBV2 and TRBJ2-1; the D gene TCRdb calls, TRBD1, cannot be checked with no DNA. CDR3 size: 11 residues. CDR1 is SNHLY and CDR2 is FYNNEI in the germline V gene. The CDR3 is CASSAGTPQFF.

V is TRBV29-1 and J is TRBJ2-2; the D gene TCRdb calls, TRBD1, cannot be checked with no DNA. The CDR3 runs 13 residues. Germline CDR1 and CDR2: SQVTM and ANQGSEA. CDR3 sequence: CSHLSRNTGELFF.

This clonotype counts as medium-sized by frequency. The CDR3 region is CASSLSDEAFF. The V call is TRBV7-9, the J call TRBJ1-1. The germline CDR1 and CDR2 sequences are SEHNR and FQNEAQ (reference sequence). The length of the CDR3 is 11 residues.

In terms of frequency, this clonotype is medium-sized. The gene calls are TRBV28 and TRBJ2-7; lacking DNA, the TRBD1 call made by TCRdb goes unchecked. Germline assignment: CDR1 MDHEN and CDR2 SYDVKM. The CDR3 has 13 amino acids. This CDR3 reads CASSLGGPYEQYF.

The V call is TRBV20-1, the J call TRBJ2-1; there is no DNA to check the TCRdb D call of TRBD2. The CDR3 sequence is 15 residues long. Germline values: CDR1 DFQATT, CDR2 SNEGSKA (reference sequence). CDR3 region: CSATPTATSYNEQFF.

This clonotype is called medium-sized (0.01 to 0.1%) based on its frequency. The CDR3 protein is CASSQYRGYEQYF. The chain joins TRBV3-1 to TRBJ2-7; the D call of TRBD1 rests on TCRdb alone, since no DNA is present to check it. The CDR3 spans 13 residues. Germline V gives CDR1 LGHDT, CDR2 YNNKEL (reference sequence).

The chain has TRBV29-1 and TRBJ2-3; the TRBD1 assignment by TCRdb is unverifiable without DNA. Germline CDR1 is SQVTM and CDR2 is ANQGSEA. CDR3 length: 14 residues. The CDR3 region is CSVAPQGAGDTQYF.